A single sample is the source of the 3 T cell receptor beta chains below, sequenced in a study of blood T cell repertoires in COVID-19. Data came from immunoSEQ multiplex PCR; TCRdb stores just in-frame clones and leaves some out. The table shows 35,000 to 40,000 clones, with approximately 81% occurring only once. The sequencing input was peripheral blood. All receptors come from a man between 60 and 75 years old with COVID-19, enrolled during active disease.

V is TRBV10-1 and J is TRBJ2-1, with 13 bases identical to TRBD2. This CDR3 is built from 15 residues. CDR1 and CDR2 (germline): WNHNN, SYGVQD (reference sequence). Trimming took 6 bases from V and 9 from J; bases not matched to a gene: 8. Here the CDR3 reads CASSPGLAGLAEQFF. CDR3 coding DNA: TGCGCCAGCAGCCCGGGACTAGCGGGATTGGCTGAGCAGTTCTTC.

The genes are TRBV4-1 and TRBJ2-7; TRBD1 agrees at 7 bases. The germline V gene encodes CDR1 MGHRA and CDR2 YSYEKL. This CDR3 is 15 amino acids long. The V and J ends lost 2 bases and 3 bases, in that order; junction bases with no gene match: 7. The CDR3 sequence is CASSQPSDRIYEQYF. The DNA of the CDR3 is TGCGCCAGCAGCCAACCCTCGGACAGGATCTACGAGCAGTACTTC.

This clone was observed a few times. The V and J genes are TRBV6-5 and TRBJ2-1, with D possibly TRBD1 on 6 matching bases. This CDR3 has 13 residues. The V gene lost 7 bases and the J gene lost 8 bases, with 15 bases spanning the gap. The germline CDR1 and CDR2 sequences are MNHEY and SVGAGI. CDR3 sequence (DNA): TGTGCCAGCACCCGACAGGTTGGGGATGAGCAGTTCTTC. It is translated as CASTRQVGDEQFF.